This T cell receptor (beta chain) appears in the sequencing data of a study of T cells in Graves' hyperthyroidism and ophthalmopathy. Regarding the study as a whole: Model predictions of ophthalmopathy came a median around 6.5 months before onset.

With regard to this clonotype: No antigen is known for it.

The V gene lost 6 bases and the J gene lost 9 bases, with 8 bases spanning the gap. This CDR3 has 10 amino acids. Germline lookup yields CDR1 SNHLY and CDR2 FYNNEI. Amplification of TCR beta CDR3 regions used RNA as the template. RT-PCR in the first round (using the HTBI primer set) targeted the TCR CDR3. A single record per CDR3 protein comes from TCRdb applying MiXCR to the multiplex PCR reads. Among more than 550,000 distinct CDR3 sequences listed, 45% were seen once. The chain is built from TRBV2 and TRBJ1-2, with D uncertain. The TCR originated in an adult man with Graves' disease, either hyperthyroidism or ophthalmopathy (not recorded which). The material sequenced was peripheral blood or thyroid tissue (not recorded which). CDR3 coding DNA: TGTGCCAGCAGCTTAGCGAGCTACACCTTC. It is translated as CASSLASYTF.